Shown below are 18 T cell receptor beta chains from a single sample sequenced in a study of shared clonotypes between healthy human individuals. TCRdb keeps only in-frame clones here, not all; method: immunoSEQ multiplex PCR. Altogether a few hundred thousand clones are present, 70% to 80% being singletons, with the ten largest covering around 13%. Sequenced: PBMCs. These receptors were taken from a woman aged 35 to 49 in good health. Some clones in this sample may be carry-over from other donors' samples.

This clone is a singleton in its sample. CDR3 sequence: CASSYGTSGDTDTQYF. The CDR3 coding sequence is TGTGCCAGCAGTTACGGGACTAGCGGGGACACAGATACGCAGTATTTT. The chain employs TRBV6-6 and TRBJ2-3, with 13 bases matching TRBD2. The V gene's germline CDR1 is MNHNY and CDR2 SVGAGI (reference sequence). With V trimmed by 2 bases and J by 2 bases, 1 base remained unmatched. The CDR3 contains 16 residues.

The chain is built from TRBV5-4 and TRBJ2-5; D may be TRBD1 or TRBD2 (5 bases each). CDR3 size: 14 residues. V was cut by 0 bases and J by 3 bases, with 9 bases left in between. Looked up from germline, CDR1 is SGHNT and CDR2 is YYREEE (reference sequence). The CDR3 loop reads CASSLVATEETQYF. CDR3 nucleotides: TGTGCCAGCAGCTTGGTAGCGACAGAAGAGACCCAGTACTTC.

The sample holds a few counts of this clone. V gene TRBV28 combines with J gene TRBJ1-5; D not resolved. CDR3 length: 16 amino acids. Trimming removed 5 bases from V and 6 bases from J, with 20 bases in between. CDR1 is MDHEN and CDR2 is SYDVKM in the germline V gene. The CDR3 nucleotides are TGTGCCAGCAGTCCCGCGGTCCGGGATTTCATTCAGCCCCAGCATTTT. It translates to CASSPAVRDFIQPQHF.

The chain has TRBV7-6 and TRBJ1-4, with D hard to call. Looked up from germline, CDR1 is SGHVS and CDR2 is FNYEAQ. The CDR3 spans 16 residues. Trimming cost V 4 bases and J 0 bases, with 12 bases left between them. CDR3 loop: CASSSGRIATNEKLFF. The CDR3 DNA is TGTGCCAGCAGCTCGGGCAGGATAGCAACTAATGAAAAACTGTTTTTT. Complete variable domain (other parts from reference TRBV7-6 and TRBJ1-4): GAGVSQSPRYKVTKRGQDVALRCDPISGHVSLYWYRQALGQGPEFLTYFNYEAQQDKSGLPNDRFSAERPEGSISTLTIQRTEQRDSAMYRCASSSGRIATNEKLFFGSGTQLSVL.

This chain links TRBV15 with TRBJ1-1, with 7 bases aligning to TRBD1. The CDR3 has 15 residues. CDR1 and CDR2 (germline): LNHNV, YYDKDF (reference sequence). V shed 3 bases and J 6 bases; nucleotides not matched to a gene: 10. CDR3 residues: CATSSNRGPGAEAFF. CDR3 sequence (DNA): TGTGCCACCAGCAGCAACAGGGGCCCCGGGGCTGAAGCTTTCTTT.

The CDR3 DNA reads as TGTGCCGGTGGGACGAGGGGGTTAAAATACGAGCAGTACTTC. It encodes CAGGTRGLKYEQYF. The chain recombines TRBV30 with TRBJ2-7; tentative D call: TRBD1 (6 bases). Trimming took 8 bases from V and 4 from J, leaving 21 bases between them. Germline V lookup: CDR1 GTSNPN, CDR2 SVGIG (reference sequence). This CDR3 has 14 amino acids.

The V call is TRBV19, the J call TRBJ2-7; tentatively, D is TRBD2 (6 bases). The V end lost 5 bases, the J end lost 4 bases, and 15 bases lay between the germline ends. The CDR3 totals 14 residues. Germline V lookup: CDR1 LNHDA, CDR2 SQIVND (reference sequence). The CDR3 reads CASSPGLVGYEQYF. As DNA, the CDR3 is TGTGCCAGTAGTCCGGGACTTGTAGGGTACGAGCAGTACTTC.

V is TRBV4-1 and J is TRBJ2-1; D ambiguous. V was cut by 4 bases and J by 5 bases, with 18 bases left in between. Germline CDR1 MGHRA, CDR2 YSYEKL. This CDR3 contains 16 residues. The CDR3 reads CASSLVGNTPNNEQFF. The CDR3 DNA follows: TGCGCCAGCAGCCTAGTCGGCAATACTCCAAACAATGAGCAGTTCTTC.

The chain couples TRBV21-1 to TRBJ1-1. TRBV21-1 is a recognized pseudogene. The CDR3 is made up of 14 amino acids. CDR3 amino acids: CASSKRFMNTEAFF. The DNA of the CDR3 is TGTGCCAGCAGCAAAAGGTTTATGAACACTGAAGCTTTCTTT.

CDR3 coding DNA: TGCAGTGCGCGAGTCGGCTATGAGCAGTTCTTC. This sequence encodes CSARVGYEQFF. J is TRBJ2-1 and V is TRBV20-1, with D uncertain. CDR3 length equals 11 residues. The ends were cut back, 6 bases at V and 8 bases at J, with 11 bases in the middle. The germline V gene encodes CDR1 DFQATT and CDR2 SNEGSKA (reference sequence).

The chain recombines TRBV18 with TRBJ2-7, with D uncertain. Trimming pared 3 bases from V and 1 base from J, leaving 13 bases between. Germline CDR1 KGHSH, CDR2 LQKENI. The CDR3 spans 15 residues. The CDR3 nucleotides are TGTGCCAGCTCACCGACCTGGTCCCAATCCTACGAGCAGTACTTC. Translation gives CASSPTWSQSYEQYF.

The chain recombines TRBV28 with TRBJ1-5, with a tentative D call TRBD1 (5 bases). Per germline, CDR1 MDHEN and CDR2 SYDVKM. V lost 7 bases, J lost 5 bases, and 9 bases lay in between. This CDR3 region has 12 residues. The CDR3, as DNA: TGTGCCAGCACAGGGACCCATCAGCCCCAGCATTTT. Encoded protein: CASTGTHQPQHF. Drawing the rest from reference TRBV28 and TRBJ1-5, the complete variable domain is DVKVTQSSRYLVKRTGEKVFLECVQDMDHENMFWYRQDPGLGLRLIYFSYDVKMKEKGDIPEGYSVSREKKERFSLILESASTNQTSMYLCASTGTHQPQHFGDGTRLSIL.

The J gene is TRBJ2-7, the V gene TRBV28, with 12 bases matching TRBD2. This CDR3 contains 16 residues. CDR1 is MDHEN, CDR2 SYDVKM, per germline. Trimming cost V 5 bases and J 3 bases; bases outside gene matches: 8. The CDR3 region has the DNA TGTGCCAGCAGTCCTGCCGGACTAGCGGGATACTACGAGCAGTACTTC. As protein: CASSPAGLAGYYEQYF. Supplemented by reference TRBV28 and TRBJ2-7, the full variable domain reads DVKVTQSSRYLVKRTGEKVFLECVQDMDHENMFWYRQDPGLGLRLIYFSYDVKMKEKGDIPEGYSVSREKKERFSLILESASTNQTSMYLCASSPAGLAGYYEQYFGPGTRLTVT.

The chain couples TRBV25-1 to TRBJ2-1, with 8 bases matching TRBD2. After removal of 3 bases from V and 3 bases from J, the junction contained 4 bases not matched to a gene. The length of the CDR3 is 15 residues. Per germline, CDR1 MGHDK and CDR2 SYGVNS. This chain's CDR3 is CASSDMLAGYNEQFF. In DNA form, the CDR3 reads TGTGCCAGCAGTGACATGCTAGCGGGCTACAATGAGCAGTTCTTC.

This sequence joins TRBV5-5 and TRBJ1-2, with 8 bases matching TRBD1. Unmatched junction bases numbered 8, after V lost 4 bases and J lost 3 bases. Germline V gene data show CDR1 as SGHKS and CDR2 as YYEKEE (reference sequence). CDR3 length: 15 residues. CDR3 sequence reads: CASSPLVTGDYGYTF. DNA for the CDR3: TGTGCCAGCAGCCCCCTCGTGACAGGGGACTATGGCTACACCTTC.

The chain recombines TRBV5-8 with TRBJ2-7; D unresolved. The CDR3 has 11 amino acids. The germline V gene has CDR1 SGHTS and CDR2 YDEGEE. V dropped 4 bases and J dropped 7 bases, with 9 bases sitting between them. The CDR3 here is CASSPQFEQYF. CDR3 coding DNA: TGTGCCAGCAGCCCCCAATTTGAGCAGTACTTC.

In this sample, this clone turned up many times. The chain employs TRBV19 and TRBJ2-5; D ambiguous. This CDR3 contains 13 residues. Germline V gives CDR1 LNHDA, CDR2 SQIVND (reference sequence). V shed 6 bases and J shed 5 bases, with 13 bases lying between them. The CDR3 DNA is TGTGCCAGTAGCCCGACATCTGGGGAGACCCAGTACTTC. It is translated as CASSPTSGETQYF.

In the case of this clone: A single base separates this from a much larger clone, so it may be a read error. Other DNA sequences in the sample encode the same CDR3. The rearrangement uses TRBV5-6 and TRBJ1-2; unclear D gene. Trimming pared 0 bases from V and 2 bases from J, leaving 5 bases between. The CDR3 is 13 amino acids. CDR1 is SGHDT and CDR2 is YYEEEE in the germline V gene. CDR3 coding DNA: TGTGCCAGCAGCTTGGGACAAAACTATGGCTACACCTTC. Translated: CASSLGQNYGYTF.